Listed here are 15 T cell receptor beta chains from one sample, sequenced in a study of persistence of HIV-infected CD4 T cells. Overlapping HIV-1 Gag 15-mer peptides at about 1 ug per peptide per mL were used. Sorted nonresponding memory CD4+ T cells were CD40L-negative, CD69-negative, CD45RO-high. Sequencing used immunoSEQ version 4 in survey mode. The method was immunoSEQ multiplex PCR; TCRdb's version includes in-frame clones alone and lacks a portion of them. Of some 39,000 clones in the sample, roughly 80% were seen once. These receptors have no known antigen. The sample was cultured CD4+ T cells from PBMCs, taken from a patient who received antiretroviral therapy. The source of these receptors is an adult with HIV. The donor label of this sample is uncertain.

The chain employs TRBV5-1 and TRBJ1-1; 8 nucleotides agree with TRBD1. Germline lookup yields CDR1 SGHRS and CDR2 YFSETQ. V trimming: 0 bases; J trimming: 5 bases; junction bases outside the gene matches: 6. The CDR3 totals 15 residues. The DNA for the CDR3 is TGCGCCAGCAGCTTGGATATAGGGACAGGTACTGAAGCTTTCTTT. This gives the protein CASSLDIGTGTEAFF.

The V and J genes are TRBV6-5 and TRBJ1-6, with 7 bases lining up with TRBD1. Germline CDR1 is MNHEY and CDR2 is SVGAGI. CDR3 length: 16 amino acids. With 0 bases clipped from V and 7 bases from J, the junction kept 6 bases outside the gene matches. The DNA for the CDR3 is TGTGCCAGCAGTTACTCCCCCCAGGGGGTCAATTCACCCCTCCACTTT. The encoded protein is CASSYSPQGVNSPLHF.

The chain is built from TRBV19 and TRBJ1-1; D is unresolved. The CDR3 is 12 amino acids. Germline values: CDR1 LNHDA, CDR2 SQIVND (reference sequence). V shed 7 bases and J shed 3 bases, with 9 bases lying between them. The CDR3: CASMFADTEAFF. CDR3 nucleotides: TGTGCCAGTATGTTTGCCGACACTGAAGCTTTCTTT.

The DNA of the CDR3 is TGTGCCAGCAGCCAAGGGCCCCAAACGGGAGAACATTTT. Protein: CASSQGPQTGEHF. This chain connects TRBV3-1 (or the pseudogene TRBV3-2) to TRBJ1-5; no reliable D call. Trimming took 1 base from V and 16 from J, leaving 17 bases between them. Germline lookup yields CDR1 LGHDT and CDR2 YNNKEL (reference sequence). This CDR3 is 13 amino acids long.

CDR3 loop: CASSIWTDVAPAEAFF. CDR3 in DNA: TGTGCCAGTAGTATCTGGACGGACGTCGCCCCAGCTGAAGCTTTCTTT. This sequence joins TRBV19 and TRBJ1-1, with D unclear. The ends were cut back, 3 bases at V and 6 bases at J, with 20 bases in the middle. Germline assignment: CDR1 LNHDA and CDR2 SQIVND (reference sequence). This CDR3 has 16 residues.

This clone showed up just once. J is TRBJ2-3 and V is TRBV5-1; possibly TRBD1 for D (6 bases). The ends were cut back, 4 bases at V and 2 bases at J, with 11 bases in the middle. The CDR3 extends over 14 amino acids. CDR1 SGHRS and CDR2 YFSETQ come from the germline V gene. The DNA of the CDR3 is TGCGCCAGCAGCCCGGGACACAACACAGATACGCAGTATTTT. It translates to CASSPGHNTDTQYF. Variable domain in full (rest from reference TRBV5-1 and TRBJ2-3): KAGVTQTPRYLIKTRGQQVTLSCSPISGHRSVSWYQQTPGQGLQFLFEYFSETQRNKGNFPGRFSGRQFSNSRSEMNVSTLELGDSALYLCASSPGHNTDTQYFGPGTRLTVL.

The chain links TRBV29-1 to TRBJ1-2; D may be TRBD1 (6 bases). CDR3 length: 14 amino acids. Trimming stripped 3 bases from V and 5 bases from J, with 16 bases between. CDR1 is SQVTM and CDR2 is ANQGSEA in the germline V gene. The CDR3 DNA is TGCAGCGTTGATCCAGGACAGAGCCAATATGGCTACACCTTC. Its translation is CSVDPGQSQYGYTF.

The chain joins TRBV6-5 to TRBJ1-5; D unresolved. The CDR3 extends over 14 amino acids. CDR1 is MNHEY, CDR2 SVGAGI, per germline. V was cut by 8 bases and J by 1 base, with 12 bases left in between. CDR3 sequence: CASLIRGSNQPQHF. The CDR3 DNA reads TGTGCCAGCCTTATTCGGGGAAGCAATCAGCCCCAGCATTTT.

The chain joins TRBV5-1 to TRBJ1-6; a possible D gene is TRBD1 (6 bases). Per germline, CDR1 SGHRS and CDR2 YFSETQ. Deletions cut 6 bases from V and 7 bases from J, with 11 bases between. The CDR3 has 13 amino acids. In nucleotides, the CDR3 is TGCGCCAGCACCCTAGACAGGAATTCACCCCTCCACTTT. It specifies CASTLDRNSPLHF.

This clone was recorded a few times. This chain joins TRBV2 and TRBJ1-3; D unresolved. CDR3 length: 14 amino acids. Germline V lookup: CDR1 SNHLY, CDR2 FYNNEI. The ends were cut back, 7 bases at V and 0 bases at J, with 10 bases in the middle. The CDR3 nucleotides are TGTGCCAGCATAGGGAGGAGCTCTGGAAACACCATATATTTT. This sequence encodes CASIGRSSGNTIYF.

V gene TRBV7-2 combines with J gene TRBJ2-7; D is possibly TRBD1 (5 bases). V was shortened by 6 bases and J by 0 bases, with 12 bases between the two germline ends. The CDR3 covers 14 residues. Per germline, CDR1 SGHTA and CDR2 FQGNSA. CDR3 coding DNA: TGTGCCAGCAGTTTTGACAGAAACTCCTACGAGCAGTACTTC. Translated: CASSFDRNSYEQYF.

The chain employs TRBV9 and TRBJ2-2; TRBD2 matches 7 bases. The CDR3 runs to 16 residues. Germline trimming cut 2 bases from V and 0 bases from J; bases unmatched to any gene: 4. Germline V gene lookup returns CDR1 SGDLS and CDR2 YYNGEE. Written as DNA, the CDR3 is TGTGCCAGCAGCGTTGGCGGGGGAGCGAACACCGGGGAGCTGTTTTTT. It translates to CASSVGGGANTGELFF.

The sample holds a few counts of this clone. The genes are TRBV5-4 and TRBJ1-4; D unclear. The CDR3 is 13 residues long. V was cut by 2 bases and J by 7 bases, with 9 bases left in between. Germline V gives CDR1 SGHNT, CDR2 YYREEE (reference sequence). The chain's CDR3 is CASSLGKGEKLFF. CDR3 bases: TGTGCCAGCAGCTTAGGGAAAGGTGAAAAACTGTTTTTT.

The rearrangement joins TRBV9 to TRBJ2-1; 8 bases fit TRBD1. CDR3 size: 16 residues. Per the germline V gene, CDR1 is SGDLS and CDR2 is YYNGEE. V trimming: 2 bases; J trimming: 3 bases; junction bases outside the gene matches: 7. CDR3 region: CASSVAGTGDYNEQFF. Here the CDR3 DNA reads TGTGCCAGCAGCGTGGCCGGGACAGGTGACTACAATGAGCAGTTCTTC.

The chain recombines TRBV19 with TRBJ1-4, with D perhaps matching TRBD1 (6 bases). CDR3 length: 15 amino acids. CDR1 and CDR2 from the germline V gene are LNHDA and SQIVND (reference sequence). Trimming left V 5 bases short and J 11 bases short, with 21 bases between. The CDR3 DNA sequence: TGTGCCAGTAGTCCCTCTGAGGGGGGATTAACGAAACTGTTTTTT. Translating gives CASSPSEGGLTKLFF.